The sequence of this TCR beta chain was determined in a study of T cell responses to AZD1222 COVID-19 vaccine. Germline lookup yields CDR1 SGHDN and CDR2 FVKESK. This CDR3 is built from 15 residues. V lost 0 bases and J lost 8, with 14 bases in between. Sequenced by immunoSEQ multiplex PCR; TCRdb stores in-frame clones only, minus some. The sample lists more than 95,000 clones; 93% were seen once. The sequenced sample was peripheral blood, obtained on day 0 of AZD1222 vaccination. The chain is built from TRBV14 and TRBJ2-1; tentative D call: TRBD2 (5 bases). The origin of this receptor is an adult in good health. CDR3 coding DNA: TGTGCCAGCAGCCAAGAGAGGCTAGCTTCCGATGAGCAGTTCTTC. Translation: CASSQERLASDEQFF. The full variable domain, with the rest looked up from reference TRBV14 and TRBJ2-1, is EAGVTQFPSHSVIEKGQTVTLRCDPISGHDNLYWYRRVMGKEIKFLLHFVKESKQDESGMPNNRFLAERTGGTYSTLKVQPAELEDSGVYFCASSQERLASDEQFFGPGTRLTVL.